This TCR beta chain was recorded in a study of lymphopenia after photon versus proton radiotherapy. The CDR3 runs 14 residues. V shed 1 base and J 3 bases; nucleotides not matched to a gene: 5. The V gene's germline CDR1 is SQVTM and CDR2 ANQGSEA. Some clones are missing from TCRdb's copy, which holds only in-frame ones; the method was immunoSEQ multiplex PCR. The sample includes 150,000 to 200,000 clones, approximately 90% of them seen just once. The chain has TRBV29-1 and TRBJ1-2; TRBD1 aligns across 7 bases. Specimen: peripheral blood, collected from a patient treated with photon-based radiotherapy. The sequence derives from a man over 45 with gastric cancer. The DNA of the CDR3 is TGCAGCGTTGAAGGGATAACAGGGGACTATGGCTACACCTTC. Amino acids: CSVEGITGDYGYTF.